These T cell receptor beta chains were read from a single sample in a study of shared clonotypes between healthy human individuals. Assay: immunoSEQ multiplex PCR; the TCRdb copy retains only in-frame clones and omits some. The top ten hold under 0.15% of the sample, which has about 2 million clones, roughly 96% seen once. The sequenced material came from naive CD4+ T cells sorted from blood. Receptor source: a man younger than 35 in good health. Both conserved end residues are part of each CDR3. The D gene is left open where the match is weak. Clone size appears in some rows only: once, few, many, or a class for an expanded clone.

once	TRBD1	16	TRBV5-6	TRBJ2-7	CAGSLAGTGVAYEQYF	TGTGCCGGCAGCTTGGCCGGGACAGGGGTAGCCTACGAGCAGTACTTC
.	.	13	TRBV28	TRBJ2-7	CASSLGTLYEQYF	TGTGCCAGCAGTTTAGGGACACTGTACGAGCAGTACTTC
.	.	15	TRBV19	TRBJ1-1	CASSIDLRANTEAFF	TGTGCCAGTAGTATAGATCTCAGAGCGAACACTGAAGCTTTCTTT
.	TRBD1	13	TRBV5-5	TRBJ2-5	CASSRGQQETQYF	TGTGCCAGCAGCCGGGGACAGCAAGAGACCCAGTACTTC
once	.	14	TRBV18	TRBJ1-1	CASSPAQINTEAFF	TGTGCCAGCTCACCAGCACAGATAAACACTGAAGCTTTCTTT
.	.	16	TRBV28	TRBJ1-4	CASSLILTASNEKLFF	TGTGCCAGCAGCCTGATTCTGACAGCATCTAATGAAAAACTGTTTTTT
.	.	14	TRBV5-1	TRBJ2-3	CASSLGEPTDTQYF	TGCGCCAGCAGCCTAGGGGAGCCCACAGATACGCAGTATTTT
.	.	15	TRBV11-3	TRBJ2-6	CASSHTYSGANVLTF	TGTGCCAGCAGCCATACGTACTCTGGGGCCAACGTCCTGACTTTC
once	TRBD2	15	TRBV6-5	TRBJ2-7	CASSRNSGGAAEQYF	TGTGCCAGCAGTCGAAACAGCGGGGGGGCGGCCGAGCAGTACTTC
.	.	13	TRBV6-1	TRBJ2-6	CASGQSGANVLTF	TGTGCCAGTGGACAGTCTGGGGCCAACGTCCTGACTTTC
.	.	13	TRBV5-4	TRBJ1-1	CASSLTNTPEAFF	TGTGCCAGCAGCTTGACAAACACGCCTGAAGCTTTCTTT
.	.	13	TRBV12-5	TRBJ2-5	CASGLSGQETQYF	TGTGCTAGTGGTTTATCGGGGCAAGAGACCCAGTACTTC
.	TRBD2	15	TRBV6-5	TRBJ2-2	CASSLAGGATGELFF	TGTGCCAGCAGCCTAGCGGGAGGGGCCACCGGGGAGCTGTTTTTT
.	.	15	TRBV7-2	TRBJ2-5	CASSLALQGPETQYF	TGTGCCAGCAGCTTAGCCCTACAGGGCCCGGAGACCCAGTACTTC
.	.	14	TRBV7-2	TRBJ2-7	CASSPGQSYYEQYF	TGTGCCAGCAGCCCCGGACAGAGTTACTACGAGCAGTACTTC
.	.	17	TRBV13	TRBJ1-2	CASSLGELRLTPGGYTF	TGTGCCAGCAGCTTAGGCGAGTTGAGGCTCACCCCGGGCGGCTACACCTTC
.	.	11	TRBV5-1	TRBJ2-1	CASSLSNEQFF	TGCGCCAGCAGCTTGTCAAATGAGCAGTTCTTC
.	.	12	TRBV29-1	TRBJ2-3	CSVESGGDTQYF	TGCAGCGTTGAATCGGGTGGCGATACGCAGTATTTT
.	TRBD2	19	TRBV5-1	TRBJ2-1	CASSAKTSARPTSYNEQFF	TGCGCCAGCAGCGCCAAGACTAGCGCCCGACCAACCTCCTACAATGAGCAGTTCTTC
.	.	13	TRBV6-5	TRBJ1-5	CASSKQGNQPQHF	TGTGCCAGCAGTAAACAGGGAAATCAGCCCCAGCATTTT
.	TRBD2	16	TRBV28	TRBJ2-3	CASTTCGGRYTDTQYF	TGTGCCAGCACGACTTGCGGGGGGAGATACACAGATACGCAGTATTTT
.	.	12	TRBV30	TRBJ2-7	CAWSEASYEQYF	TGTGCCTGGAGTGAAGCGTCCTACGAGCAGTACTTC
.	.	14	TRBV7-6	TRBJ2-2	CASSLPPNTGELFF	TGTGCCAGCAGCTTGCCACCGAACACCGGGGAGCTGTTTTTT
.	TRBD2	17	TRBV29-1	TRBJ2-5	CSVLGLAGVIFGETQYF	TGCAGCGTTCTTGGACTAGCGGGAGTTATTTTTGGAGAGACCCAGTACTTC
.	TRBD2	15	TRBV7-7	TRBJ2-5	CASSPGTSGAETQYF	TGTGCTAGCAGCCCCGGGACTAGCGGGGCGGAGACCCAGTACTTC
.	.	13	TRBV9	TRBJ1-6	CASSVAGDSPLHF	TGTGCCAGCAGCGTCGCCGGGGATTCACCCCTCCACTTT
.	TRBD2	15	TRBV5-1	TRBJ2-5	CASSLFSGSLETQYF	TGCGCCAGCAGCTTGTTTAGCGGGAGCTTAGAGACCCAGTACTTC
.	.	16	TRBV6-6	TRBJ1-5	CASSYGDSRGNQPQHF	TGTGCCAGCAGTTACGGGGACTCTAGGGGCAATCAGCCCCAGCATTTT
.	TRBD1	15	TRBV5-4	TRBJ2-7	CASSFSGTGGYEQYF	TGTGCCAGCAGCTTCAGTGGGACAGGGGGTTACGAGCAGTACTTC